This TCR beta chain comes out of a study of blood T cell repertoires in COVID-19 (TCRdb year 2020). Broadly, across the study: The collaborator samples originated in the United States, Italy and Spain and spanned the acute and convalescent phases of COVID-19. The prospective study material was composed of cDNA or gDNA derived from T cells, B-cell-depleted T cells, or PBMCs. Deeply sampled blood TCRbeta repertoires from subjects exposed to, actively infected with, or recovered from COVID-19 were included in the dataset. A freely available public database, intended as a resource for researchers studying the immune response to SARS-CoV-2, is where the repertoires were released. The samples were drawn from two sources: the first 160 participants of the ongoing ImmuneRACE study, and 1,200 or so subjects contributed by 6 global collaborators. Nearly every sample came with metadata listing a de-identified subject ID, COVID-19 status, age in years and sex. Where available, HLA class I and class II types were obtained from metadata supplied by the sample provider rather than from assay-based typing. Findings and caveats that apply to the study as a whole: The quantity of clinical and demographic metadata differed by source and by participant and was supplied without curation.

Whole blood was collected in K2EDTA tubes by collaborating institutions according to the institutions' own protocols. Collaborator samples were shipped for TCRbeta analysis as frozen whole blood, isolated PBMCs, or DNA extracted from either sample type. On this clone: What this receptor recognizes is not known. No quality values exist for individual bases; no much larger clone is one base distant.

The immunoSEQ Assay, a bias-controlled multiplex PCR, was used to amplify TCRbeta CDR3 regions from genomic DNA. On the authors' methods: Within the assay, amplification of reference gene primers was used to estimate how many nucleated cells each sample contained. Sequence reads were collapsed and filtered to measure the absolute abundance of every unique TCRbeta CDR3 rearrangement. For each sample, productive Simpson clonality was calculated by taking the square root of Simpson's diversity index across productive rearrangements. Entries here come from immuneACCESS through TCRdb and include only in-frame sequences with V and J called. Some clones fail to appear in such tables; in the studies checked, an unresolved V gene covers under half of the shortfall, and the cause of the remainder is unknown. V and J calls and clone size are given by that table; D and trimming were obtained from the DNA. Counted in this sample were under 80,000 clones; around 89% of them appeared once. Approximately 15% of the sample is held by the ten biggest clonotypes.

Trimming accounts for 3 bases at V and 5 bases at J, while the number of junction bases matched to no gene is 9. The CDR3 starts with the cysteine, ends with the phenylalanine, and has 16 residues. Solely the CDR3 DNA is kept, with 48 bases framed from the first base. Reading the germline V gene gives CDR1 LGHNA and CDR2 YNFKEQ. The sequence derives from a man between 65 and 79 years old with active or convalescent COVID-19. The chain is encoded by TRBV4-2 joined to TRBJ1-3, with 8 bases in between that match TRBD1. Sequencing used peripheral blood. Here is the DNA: TGTGCCAGCAGCCAGGAAACGCGGACAGGGCGAAACACCATATATTTT. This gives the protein CASSQETRTGRNTIYF.